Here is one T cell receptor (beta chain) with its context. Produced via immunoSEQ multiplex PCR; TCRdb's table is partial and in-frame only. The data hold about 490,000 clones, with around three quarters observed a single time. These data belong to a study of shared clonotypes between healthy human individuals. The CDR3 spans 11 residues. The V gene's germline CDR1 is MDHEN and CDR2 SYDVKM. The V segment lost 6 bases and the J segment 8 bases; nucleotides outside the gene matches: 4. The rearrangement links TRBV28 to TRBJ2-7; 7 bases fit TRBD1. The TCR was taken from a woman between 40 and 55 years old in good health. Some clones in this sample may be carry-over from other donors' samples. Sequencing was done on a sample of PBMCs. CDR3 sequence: CASRGQDKQYF. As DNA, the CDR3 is TGTGCCAGCAGAGGACAGGACAAGCAGTACTTC.